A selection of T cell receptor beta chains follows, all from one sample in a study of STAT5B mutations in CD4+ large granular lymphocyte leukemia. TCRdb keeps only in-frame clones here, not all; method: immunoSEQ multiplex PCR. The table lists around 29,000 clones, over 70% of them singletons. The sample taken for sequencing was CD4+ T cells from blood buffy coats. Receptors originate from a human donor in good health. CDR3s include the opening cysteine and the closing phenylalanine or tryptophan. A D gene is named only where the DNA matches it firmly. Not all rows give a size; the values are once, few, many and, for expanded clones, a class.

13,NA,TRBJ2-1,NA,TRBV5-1,TGCGCCAGCAGCTGGGACGGCCTCAATGAGCAGTTCTTC,CASSWDGLNEQFF
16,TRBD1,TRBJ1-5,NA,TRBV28,TGTGCCAGCAGTTTGGGGGGGACAGGGACAAATCAGCCCCAGCATTTT,CASSLGGTGTNQPQHF
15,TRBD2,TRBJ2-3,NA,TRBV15,TGTGCCACCAGCAGGCAGCGGGGGAGGGCAGATACGCAGTATTTT,CATSRQRGRADTQYF
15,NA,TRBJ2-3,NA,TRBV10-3,TGTGCCATCAGGTTAGGGGCGGGAACCACAGATACGCAGTATTTT,CAIRLGAGTTDTQYF
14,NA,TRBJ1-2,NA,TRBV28,TGTGCCAGCAGACAAACGACCTCCAACTATGGCTACACCTTC,CASRQTTSNYGYTF
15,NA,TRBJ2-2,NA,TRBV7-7,TGTGCTAGCAGCCCGGACGCTCCGAACACCGGGGAGCTGTTTTTT,CASSPDAPNTGELFF
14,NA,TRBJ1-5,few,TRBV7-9,TGTGCCAGCAGCTTAGGGGCATCTAATCAGCCCCAGCATTTT,CASSLGASNQPQHF
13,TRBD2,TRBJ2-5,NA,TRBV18,TGTGCCAGCTCACCCCGGGGGGAAGAGACCCAGTACTTC,CASSPRGEETQYF
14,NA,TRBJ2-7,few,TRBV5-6,TGTGCCAGCAGCTTGGGCCTAGCGTCTGGCGAGCAGTACTTC,CASSLGLASGEQYF
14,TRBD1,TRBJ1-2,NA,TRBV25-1,TGTGCCAGCAGTAGGCAGGGGGCTAACTATGGCTACACCTTC,CASSRQGANYGYTF
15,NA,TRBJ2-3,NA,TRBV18,TGTGCCAGCTCACGCCTCATTCCGAGCACAGATACGCAGTATTTT,CASSRLIPSTDTQYF
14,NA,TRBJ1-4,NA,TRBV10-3,TGTGCCATCAGTGGGGGCAGTCCCAATGAAAAACTGTTTTTT,CAISGGSPNEKLFF
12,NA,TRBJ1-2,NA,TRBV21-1,TGTGCCAGCAGCAGTAGCCGAGATGGCTACACCTTC,CASSSSRDGYTF